This TCR beta chain was documented in a study of Graves' ophthalmopathy and Graves' hyperthyroidism. On the study more broadly: Peripheral blood was gathered at first diagnosis, ahead of any treatment whatsoever. Overall study results and limits: Blood also harbored most expanded thyroid clonotypes above 0.001 frequency.

To note about this clonotype: Its antigen is undetermined.

The CDR3 consists of 16 residues. V shed 5 bases and J 4 bases; nucleotides not matched to a gene: 12. Germline loops: CDR1 SGHTA, CDR2 FQGNSA. The authors amplified TCR beta CDR3 regions from RNA transcripts. First-round RT-PCR used HTBI primers; second-round multiplex PCR followed. Using its own MiXCR run on the multiplex PCR reads, TCRdb lists one record per CDR3 protein. Here the sample spans 650,000 to 900,000 distinct CDR3 sequences, about 44% being singletons. Sampling less than 13 ml of fresh peripheral blood provided the PBMCs. The origin of this receptor is an adult man with Graves' ophthalmopathy. The chain has TRBV7-2 and TRBJ2-5; 8 bases match TRBD2. Sequencing input: peripheral blood. The CDR3 nucleotides are TGTGCCAGCAGCCGCCGTGGCGGGAGGTCCCCAGAGACCCAGTACTTC. It encodes CASSRRGGRSPETQYF.